This TCR beta chain was captured in a study of CD8 T cells in ankylosing spondylitis. General study results and limits: CD8+ by phenotype, disease-linked clones were relatively rare in peripheral blood. The clones that were linked to disease were reported to be significantly enriched in matched synovial fluid samples from ankylosing spondylitis patients.

Using quantitative 5'-RACE with molecular barcodes, the authors made TCR beta libraries. A single record per CDR3 protein comes from TCRdb applying MiXCR to the 5' RACE reads. Of about 320,000 distinct CDR3 sequences detected, under 14% appear once; the ten largest clones hold roughly 9%. Of note for this clonotype: Its antigen is not known.

Germline assignment: CDR1 SNHLY and CDR2 FYNNEI. The CDR3 has 12 residues. The material sequenced was blood, either unsorted or a sorted T cell fraction (not recorded which). J is TRBJ2-3 and V is TRBV2; no clear D gene. This TCR was sampled from a female donor with ankylosing spondylitis or in good health (not recorded which). In nucleotides, the CDR3 is TGTGCTTCGTACCGACGACCAGATACGCAGTATTTT. Its protein is CASYRRPDTQYF.